This T cell receptor (beta chain) was recorded in a study of vaccination and CD4 T cells after COVID-19. Scientists ran DNA taken from cultured CD4+ T cells through the Oncomine TCR Beta short-read assay for sequencing. From the PCR reads, TCRdb called clonotypes with MiXCR, one entry per CDR3 protein. The profile covers 11,000 to 15,000 distinct CDR3 sequences, with roughly 52% appearing a single time and around 7.8% taken by the ten largest. As for this clonotype: The antigen remains undetermined.

The ends were cut back, 0 bases at V and 4 bases at J, with 8 bases in the middle. Germline-derived CDR1 and CDR2 are SGHRS and YFSETQ. The CDR3 is 14 residues long. Described treatment: roughly 10-day PBMC culture with coronavirus spike peptide pools or control peptides (ViraFEST assay). This TCR was sampled from a human donor who had recovered from COVID-19. What was sequenced was CD4+ T cells from blood, cultured in vitro. The chain recombines TRBV5-1 with TRBJ1-5, with TRBD1 as a possible D gene (6 bases). The DNA of the CDR3 is TGCGCCAGCAGCTTGGAAGGGGGGAATCAGCCCCAGCATTTT. Translating it yields CASSLEGGNQPQHF.